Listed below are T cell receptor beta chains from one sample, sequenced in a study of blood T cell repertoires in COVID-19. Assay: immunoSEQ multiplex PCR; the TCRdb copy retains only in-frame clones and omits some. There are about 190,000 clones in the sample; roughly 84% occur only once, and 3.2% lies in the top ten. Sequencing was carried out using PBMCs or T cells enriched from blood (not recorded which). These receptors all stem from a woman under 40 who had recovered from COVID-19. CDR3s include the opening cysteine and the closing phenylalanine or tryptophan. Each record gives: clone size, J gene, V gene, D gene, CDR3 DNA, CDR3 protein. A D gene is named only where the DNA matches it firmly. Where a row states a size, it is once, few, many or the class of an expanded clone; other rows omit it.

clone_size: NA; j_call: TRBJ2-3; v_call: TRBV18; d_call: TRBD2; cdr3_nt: TGTGCCAGCTCACCGCTAGCGCGGGGGGGAACAGATACGCAGTATTTT; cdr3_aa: CASSPLARGGTDTQYF
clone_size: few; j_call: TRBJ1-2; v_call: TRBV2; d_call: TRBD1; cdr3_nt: TGTGCCTGGCCCCCGGACAGGACCAAGAACTATGGCTACACCTTC; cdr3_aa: CAWPPDRTKNYGYTF
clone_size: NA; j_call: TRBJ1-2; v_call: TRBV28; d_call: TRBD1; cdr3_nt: TGTGCCAGCAGTGACCTGGACAGGGGGCGCGGTGGCTACACCTTC; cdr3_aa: CASSDLDRGRGGYTF
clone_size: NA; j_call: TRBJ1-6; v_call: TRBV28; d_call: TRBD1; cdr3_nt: TGTGCGAACAGGGGCCACCTCAATTCACCCCTCCACTTT; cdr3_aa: CANRGHLNSPLHF
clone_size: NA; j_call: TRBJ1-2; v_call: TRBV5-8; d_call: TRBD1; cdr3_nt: TGTGCCAGCAGCCTAGTCCCGGGACAGGGGGCAAGTAACTATGGCTACACCTTC; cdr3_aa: CASSLVPGQGASNYGYTF
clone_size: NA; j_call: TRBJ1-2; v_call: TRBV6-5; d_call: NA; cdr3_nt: TGTGCCAGCATCCCGCTCTTACAGGGTGGCTATGGCTACACCTTC; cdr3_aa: CASIPLLQGGYGYTF
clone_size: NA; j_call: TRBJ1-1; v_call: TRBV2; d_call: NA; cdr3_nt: TGTGCCGAGGGGCAGGGGCCTAGAGGCGCTGAAGCTTTCTTT; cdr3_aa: CAEGQGPRGAEAFF
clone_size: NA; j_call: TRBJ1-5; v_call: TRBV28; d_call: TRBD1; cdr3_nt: TGTGCCAGCAGGCCAGGGGGGCGCAATCAGCCCCAGCATTTT; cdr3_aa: CASRPGGRNQPQHF
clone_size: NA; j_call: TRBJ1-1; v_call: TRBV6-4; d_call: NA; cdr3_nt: TGTGCCAGCAGTCGACAGGTGAACACTGAAGCTTTCTTT; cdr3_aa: CASSRQVNTEAFF
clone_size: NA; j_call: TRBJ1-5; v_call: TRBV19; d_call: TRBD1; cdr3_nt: TGTGCCAGTAGCCAACCGGGACAGGGGTTTAGGGAGCCCCAGCATTTT; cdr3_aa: CASSQPGQGFREPQHF
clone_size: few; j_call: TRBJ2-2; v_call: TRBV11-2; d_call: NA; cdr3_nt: TGTGCCAGCAGCCTAACAGAGACGAACACCGGGGAGCTGTTTTTT; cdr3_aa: CASSLTETNTGELFF
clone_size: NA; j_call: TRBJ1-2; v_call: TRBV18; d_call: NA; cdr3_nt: TGTGCCAGCTCACCCGAGACCGGCGGGGGCTATGGCTACACCTTC; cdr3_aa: CASSPETGGGYGYTF
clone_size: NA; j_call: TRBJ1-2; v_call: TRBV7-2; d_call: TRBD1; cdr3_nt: TGTGCCAGCAGCCCCAGACAGGGGAACTATGGCTACACCTTC; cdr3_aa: CASSPRQGNYGYTF
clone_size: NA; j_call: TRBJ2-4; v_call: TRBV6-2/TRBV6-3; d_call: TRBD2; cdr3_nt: TGTGCCAGCAGTTTATCCTCGAGCGGGGGGGCAAGAAACATTCAGTACTTC; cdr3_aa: CASSLSSSGGARNIQYF
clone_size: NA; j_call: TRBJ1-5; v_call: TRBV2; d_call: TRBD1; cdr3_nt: TGTGCCAGCAGTGACGCCTGGACAGGAAAAGTCACGTCCCAGCATTTT; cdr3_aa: CASSDAWTGKVTSQHF
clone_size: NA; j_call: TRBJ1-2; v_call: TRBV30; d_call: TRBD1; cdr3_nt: TGTGCCTGGAGGCGGAGGGACAGACCTATGGGCTACACCTTC; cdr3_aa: CAWRRRDRPMGYTF
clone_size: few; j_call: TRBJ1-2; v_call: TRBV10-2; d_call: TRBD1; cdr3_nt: TGCGCCAGCAGGACAGGGTACTATGGCTACACCTTC; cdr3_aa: CASRTGYYGYTF
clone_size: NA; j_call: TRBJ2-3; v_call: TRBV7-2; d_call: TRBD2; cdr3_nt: TGTGCCAGCAGCCGGGTGCGACGGGGGGGCTATTCAGATACGCAGTATTTT; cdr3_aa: CASSRVRRGGYSDTQYF
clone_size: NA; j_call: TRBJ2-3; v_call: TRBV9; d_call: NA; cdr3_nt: TGTGCCAGCACCGCTGTGGGGAGGATAGCAGATACGCAGTATTTT; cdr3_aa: CASTAVGRIADTQYF
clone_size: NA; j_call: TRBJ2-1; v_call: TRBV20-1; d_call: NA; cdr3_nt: TGCAGTGCCCGGGAACGAGGTGAGCAGTTCTTC; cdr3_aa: CSARERGEQFF
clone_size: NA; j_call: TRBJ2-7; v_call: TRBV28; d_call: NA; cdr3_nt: TGTGCCAGCAGTTCCCCCCGAGGGGGAGTAGGGTCCTACGAGCAGTACTTC; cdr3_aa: CASSSPRGGVGSYEQYF
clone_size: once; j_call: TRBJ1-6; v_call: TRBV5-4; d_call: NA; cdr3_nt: TGTGCCAGCAGCTTGTCGGCAGGGTATAATTCACCCCTCCACTTT; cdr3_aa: CASSLSAGYNSPLHF
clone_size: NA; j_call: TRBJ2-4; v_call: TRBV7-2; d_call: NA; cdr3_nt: TGTGCCAGCAGCTTAGCGGGGGGGCTACCCTTAGCCAAAAACATTCAGTACTTC; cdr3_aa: CASSLAGGLPLAKNIQYF
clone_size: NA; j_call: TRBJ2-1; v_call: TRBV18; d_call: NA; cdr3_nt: TGTGCCAGCTCACCGGGCGTCTGGAACAATGAGCAGTTCTTC; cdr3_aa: CASSPGVWNNEQFF
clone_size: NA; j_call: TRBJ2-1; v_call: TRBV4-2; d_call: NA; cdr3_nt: TGTGCCAGCAGCCAAGGGGGAGGACCCCTCGCCTACAATGAGCAGTTCTTC; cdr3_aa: CASSQGGGPLAYNEQFF
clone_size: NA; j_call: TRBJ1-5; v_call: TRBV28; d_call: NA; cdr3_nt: TGTGCCAGCAGAGACAGATCAGGACAGCCCCAGCATTTT; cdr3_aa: CASRDRSGQPQHF
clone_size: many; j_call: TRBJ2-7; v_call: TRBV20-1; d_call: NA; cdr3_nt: TGCAGTGCTAGTCCTTTAACCCTCTCGGGGGAGCAGTACTTC; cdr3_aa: CSASPLTLSGEQYF
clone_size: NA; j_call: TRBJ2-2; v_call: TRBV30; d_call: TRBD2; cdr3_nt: TGTGCCTGGAGTGGGGTAGCGGGAGTATTTGGGGAGCTGTTTTTT; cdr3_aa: CAWSGVAGVFGELFF
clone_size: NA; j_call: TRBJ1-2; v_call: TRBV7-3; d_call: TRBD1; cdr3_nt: TGTGCCAGCAGCGTACCGACAGGGTATCGGGGCTACACCTTC; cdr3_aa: CASSVPTGYRGYTF
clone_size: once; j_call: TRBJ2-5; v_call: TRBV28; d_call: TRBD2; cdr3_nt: TGTGCCAGCAGTTCGACTCCACGGGGGAGGGGACGAGAGACCCAGTACTTC; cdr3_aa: CASSSTPRGRGRETQYF
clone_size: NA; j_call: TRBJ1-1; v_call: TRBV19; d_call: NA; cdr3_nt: TGTGCCAGTAGTAATCGTGCGGTGGTGAACACTGAAGCTTTCTTT; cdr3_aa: CASSNRAVVNTEAFF
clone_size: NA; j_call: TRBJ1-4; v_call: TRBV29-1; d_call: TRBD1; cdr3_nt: TGCAGCGTCAAACAGGGGGCGCACGAAAAACTGTTTTTT; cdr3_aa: CSVKQGAHEKLFF
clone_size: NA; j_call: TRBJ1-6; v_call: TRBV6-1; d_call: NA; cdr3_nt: TGTGCCAGCAGTGAAGGACAGGAGAATTCACCCCTCCACTTT; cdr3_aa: CASSEGQENSPLHF
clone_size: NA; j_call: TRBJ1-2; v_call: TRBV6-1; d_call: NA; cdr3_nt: TGTGCCAGCAGTGAAGAATTTGTGGGCGGCTACACCTTC; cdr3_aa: CASSEEFVGGYTF
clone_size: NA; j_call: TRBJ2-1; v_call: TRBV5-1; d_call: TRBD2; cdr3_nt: TGCGCCAGCAGCTACGGGACTACCTACAATGAGCAGTTCTTC; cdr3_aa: CASSYGTTYNEQFF
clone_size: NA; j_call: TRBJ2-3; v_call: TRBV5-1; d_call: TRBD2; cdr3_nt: TGCGCCAGCAGCTTGGAGCGGGAGAGAGATACGCAGTATTTT; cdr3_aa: CASSLERERDTQYF
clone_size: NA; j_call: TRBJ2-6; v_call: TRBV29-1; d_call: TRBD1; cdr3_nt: TGCAGCGCACAGGGGTCGGGGGCCAACGTCCTGACTTTC; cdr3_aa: CSAQGSGANVLTF
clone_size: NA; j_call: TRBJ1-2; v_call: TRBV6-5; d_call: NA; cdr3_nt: TGTGCCAGCATGGGTACCAGGGAAGCTAACTATGGCTACACCTTC; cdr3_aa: CASMGTREANYGYTF
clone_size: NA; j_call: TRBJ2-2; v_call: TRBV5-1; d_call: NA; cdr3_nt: TGCGCCAGCAGCTTTAGCGGGAACACCGGGGAGCTGTTTTTT; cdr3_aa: CASSFSGNTGELFF
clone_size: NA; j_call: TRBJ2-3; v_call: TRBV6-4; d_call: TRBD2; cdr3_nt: TGTGCCAGCACGAAAATAGCGGGAGCCACAGATACGCAGTATTTT; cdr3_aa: CASTKIAGATDTQYF
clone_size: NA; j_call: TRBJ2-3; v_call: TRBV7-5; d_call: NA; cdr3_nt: TGTGCCAGAAGCTACGGGACTAGCGGGAGCACAGATACGCAGTATTTT; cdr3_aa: CARSYGTSGSTDTQYF
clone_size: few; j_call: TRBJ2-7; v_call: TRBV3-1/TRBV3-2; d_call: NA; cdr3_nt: TGTGCCAGCAGCCACGGCGGGGCTACCTACGAGCAGTACTTC; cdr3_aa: CASSHGGATYEQYF
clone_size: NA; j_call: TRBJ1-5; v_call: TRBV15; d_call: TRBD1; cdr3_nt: TGTGCCACCAGTCAAGGAGGGACAGAATTTTATAGCAATCAGCCCCAGCATTTT; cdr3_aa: CATSQGGTEFYSNQPQHF
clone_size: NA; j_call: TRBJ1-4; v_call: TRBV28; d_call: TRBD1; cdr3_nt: TGTGCCAGCAGCGGGACAGGGTCTAATGAAAAACTGTTTTTT; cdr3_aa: CASSGTGSNEKLFF
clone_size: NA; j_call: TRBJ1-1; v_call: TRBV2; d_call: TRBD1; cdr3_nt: TGTGCCAGCAGTACACGGACAGGGACCAAGGCCGCTTTCTTT; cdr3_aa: CASSTRTGTKAAFF
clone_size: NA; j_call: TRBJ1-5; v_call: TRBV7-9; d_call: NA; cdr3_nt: TGTGCCAGCAGCCAAAATGATGGGCGCAATCAGCCCCAGCATTTT; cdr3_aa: CASSQNDGRNQPQHF
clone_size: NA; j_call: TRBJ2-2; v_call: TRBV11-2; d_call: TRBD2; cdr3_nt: TGTGCCAGCAGCTTAGCGTCGGCTAGCGGGTGGACCGGGGAGCTGTTTTTT; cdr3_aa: CASSLASASGWTGELFF
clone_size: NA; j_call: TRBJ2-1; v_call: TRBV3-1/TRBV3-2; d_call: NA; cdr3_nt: TGTGCCAGCAGCCAAGACTACTACAATGAGCAGTTCTTC; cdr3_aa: CASSQDYYNEQFF
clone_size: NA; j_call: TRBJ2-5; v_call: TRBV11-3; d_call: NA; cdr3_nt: TGTGCCAGCAGCTTAGGGGAGGTCGAGACCCAGTACTTC; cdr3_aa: CASSLGEVETQYF